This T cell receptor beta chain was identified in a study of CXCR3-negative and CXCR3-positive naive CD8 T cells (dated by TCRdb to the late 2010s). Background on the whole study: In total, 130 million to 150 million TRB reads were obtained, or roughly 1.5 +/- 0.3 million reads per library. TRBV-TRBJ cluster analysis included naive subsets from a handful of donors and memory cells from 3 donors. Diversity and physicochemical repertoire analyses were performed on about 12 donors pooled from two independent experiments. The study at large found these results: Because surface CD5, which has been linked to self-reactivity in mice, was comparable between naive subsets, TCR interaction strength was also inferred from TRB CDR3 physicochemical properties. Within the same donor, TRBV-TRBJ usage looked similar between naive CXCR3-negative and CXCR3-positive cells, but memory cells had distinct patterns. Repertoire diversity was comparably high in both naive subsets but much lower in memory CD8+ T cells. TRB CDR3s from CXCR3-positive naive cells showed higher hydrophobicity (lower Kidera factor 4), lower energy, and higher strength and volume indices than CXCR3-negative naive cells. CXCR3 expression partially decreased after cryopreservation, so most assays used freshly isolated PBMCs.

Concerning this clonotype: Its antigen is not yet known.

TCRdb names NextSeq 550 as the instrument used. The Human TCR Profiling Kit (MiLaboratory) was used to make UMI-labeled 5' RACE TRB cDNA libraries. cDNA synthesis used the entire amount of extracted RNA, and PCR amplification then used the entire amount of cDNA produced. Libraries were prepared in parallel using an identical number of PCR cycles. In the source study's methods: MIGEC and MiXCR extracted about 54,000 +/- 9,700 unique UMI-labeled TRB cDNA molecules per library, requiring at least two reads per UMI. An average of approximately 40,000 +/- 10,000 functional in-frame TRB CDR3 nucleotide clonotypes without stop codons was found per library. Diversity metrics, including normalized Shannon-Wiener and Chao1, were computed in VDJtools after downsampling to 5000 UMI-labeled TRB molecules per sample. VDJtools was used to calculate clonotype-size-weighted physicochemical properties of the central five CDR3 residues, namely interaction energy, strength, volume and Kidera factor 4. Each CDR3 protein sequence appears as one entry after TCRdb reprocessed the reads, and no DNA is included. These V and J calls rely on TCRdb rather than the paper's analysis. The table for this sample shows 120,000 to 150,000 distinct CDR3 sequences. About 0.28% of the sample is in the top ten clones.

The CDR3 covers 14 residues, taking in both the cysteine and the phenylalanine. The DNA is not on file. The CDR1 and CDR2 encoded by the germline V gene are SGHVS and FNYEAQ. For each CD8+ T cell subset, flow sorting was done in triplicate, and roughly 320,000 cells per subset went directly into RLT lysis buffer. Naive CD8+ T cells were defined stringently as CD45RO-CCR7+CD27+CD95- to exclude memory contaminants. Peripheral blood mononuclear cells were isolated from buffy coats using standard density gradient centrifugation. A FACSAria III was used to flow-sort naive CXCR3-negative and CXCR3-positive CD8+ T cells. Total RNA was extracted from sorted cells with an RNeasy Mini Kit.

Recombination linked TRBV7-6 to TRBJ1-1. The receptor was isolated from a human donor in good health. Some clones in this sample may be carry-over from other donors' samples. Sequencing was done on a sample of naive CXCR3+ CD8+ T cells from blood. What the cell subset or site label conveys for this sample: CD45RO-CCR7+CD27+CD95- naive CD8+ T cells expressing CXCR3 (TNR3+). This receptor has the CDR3 CASSSILEATEAFF.